This TCR beta chain was found in a study of cytotoxic CD8 clonotypes in ibrutinib-treated CLL. TCRdb's copy holds only in-frame clones and misses some; the assay was immunoSEQ multiplex PCR. In the table there are 80,000 to 95,000 clones, 70% to 80% of which are singletons. Trimming shortened V by 0 bases and J by 4 bases, and 6 bases separated the two germline ends. This CDR3 region has 13 residues. Germline assignment: CDR1 KGHSH and CDR2 LQKENI. The chain recombines TRBV18 with TRBJ2-5; tentatively, D is TRBD1 or TRBD2 (5 bases each). This receptor was identified in a human donor with chronic lymphocytic leukemia. Sequences were derived from PBMCs, sampled after 12 months of ibrutinib treatment. DNA of the CDR3: TGTGCCAGCTCACCACCGGGGGTAGAGACCCAGTACTTC. Its translation: CASSPPGVETQYF.